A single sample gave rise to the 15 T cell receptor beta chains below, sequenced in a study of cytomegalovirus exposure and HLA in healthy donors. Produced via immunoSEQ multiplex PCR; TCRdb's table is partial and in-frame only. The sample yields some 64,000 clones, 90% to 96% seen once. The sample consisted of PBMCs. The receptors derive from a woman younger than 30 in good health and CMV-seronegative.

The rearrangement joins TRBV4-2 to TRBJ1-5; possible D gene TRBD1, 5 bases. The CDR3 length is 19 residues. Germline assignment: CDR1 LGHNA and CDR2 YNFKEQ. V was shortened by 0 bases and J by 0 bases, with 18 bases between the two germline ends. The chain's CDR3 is CASSQDPGRAGYSNQPQHF. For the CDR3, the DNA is TGTGCCAGCAGCCAAGATCCGGGCAGGGCGGGGTATAGCAATCAGCCCCAGCATTTT.

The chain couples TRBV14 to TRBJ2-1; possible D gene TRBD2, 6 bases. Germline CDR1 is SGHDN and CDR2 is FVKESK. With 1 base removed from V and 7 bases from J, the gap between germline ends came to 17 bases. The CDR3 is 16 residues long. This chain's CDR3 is CASSQVGGRGKNEQFF. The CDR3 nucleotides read TGTGCCAGCAGCCAAGTCGGGGGACGGGGAAAAAATGAGCAGTTCTTC.

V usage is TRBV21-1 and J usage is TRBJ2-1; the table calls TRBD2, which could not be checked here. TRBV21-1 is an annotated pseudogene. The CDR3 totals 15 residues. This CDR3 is CATTSGRAPYNEQFF. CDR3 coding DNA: TGTGCCACGACTAGCGGGAGGGCCCCATACAATGAGCAGTTCTTC.

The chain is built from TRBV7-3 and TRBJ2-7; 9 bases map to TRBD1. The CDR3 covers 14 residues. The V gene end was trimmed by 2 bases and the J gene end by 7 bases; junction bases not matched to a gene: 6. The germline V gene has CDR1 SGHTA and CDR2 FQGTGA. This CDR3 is CASSLGTGTSEQYF. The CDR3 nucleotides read TGTGCCAGCAGCTTAGGGACAGGGACCAGTGAGCAGTACTTC.

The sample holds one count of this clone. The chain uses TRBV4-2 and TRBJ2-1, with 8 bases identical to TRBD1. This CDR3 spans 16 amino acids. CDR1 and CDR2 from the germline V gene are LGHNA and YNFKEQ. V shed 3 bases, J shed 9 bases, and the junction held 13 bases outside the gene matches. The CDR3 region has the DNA TGTGCCAGCAGCCATACGGGCAACAGGGGGTTCCGTGAGCAGTTCTTC. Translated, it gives CASSHTGNRGFREQFF.

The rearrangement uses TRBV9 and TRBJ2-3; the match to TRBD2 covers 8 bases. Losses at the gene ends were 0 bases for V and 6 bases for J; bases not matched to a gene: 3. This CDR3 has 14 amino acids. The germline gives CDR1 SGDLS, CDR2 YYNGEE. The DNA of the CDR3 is TGTGCCAGCAGCGTAGGCTCTAGCGGGGATACGCAGTATTTT. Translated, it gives CASSVGSSGDTQYF.

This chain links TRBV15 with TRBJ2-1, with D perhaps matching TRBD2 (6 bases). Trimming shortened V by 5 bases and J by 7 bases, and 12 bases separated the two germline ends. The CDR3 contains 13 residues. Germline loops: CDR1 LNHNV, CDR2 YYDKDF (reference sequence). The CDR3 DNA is TGTGCCACCAGCCGCCGACTAGTAAATGAGCAGTTCTTC. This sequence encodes CATSRRLVNEQFF.

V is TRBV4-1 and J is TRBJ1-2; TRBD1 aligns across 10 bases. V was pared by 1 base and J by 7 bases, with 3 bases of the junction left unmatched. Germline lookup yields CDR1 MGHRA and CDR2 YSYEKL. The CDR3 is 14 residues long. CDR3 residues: CASSQGQGAGGYTF. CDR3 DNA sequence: TGCGCCAGCAGCCAAGGACAGGGGGCGGGTGGCTACACCTTC.

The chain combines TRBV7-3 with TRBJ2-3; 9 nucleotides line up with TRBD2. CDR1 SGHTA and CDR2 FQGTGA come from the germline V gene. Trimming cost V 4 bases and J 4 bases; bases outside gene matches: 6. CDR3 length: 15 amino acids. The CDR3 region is CASSYSGGAADTQYF. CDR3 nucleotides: TGTGCCAGCAGCTATAGCGGGGGTGCGGCAGATACGCAGTATTTT.

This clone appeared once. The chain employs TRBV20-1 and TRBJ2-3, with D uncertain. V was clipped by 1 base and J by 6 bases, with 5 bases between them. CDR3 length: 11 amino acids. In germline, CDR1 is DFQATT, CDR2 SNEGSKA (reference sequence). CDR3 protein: CSARGRDTQYF. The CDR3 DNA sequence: TGCAGTGCTAGAGGGCGGGATACGCAGTATTTT.

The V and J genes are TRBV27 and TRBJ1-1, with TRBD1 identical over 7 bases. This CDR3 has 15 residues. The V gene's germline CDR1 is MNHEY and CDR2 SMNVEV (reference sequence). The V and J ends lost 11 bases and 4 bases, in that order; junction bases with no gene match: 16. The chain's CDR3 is CAACRTGGICTEAFF. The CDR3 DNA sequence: TGTGCCGCATGTAGGACAGGTGGGATCTGCACTGAAGCTTTCTTT.

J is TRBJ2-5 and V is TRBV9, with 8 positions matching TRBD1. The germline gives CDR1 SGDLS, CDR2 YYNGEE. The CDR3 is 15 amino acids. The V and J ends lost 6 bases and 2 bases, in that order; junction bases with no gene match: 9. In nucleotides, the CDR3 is TGTGCCAGCACCCCCCGGACAGGGCCTCAAGAGACCCAGTACTTC. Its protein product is CASTPRTGPQETQYF.

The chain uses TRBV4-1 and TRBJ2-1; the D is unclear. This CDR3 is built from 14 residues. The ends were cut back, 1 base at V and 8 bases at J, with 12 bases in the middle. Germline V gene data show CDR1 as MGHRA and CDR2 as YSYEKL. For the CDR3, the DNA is TGCGCCAGCAGCCAAGTGGCAATGGAGCATGAGCAGTTCTTC. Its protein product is CASSQVAMEHEQFF.

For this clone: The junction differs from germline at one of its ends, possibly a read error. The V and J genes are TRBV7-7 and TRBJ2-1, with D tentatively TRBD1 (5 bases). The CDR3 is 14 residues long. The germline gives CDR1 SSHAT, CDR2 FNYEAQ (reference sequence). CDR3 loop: CASSSPDRGGEQFF. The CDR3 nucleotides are TGTGCTAGCAGCTCCCCCGACAGAGGCGGTGAGCAGTTCTTC.

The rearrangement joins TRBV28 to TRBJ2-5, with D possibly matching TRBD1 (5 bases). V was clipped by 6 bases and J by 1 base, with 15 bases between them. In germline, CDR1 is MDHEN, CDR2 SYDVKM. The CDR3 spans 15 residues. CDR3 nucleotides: TGTGCCAGCAGCCCCACGGGTAGGGGCCAAGAGACCCAGTACTTC. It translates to CASSPTGRGQETQYF.